One and the same sample provided the 4 T cell receptor beta chains below, sequenced in a study of shared clonotypes between healthy human individuals. TCRdb's table, derived via immunoSEQ multiplex PCR, lists solely in-frame clones and lacks some. The table includes 2,100,000 or so clones, around 95% detected once. Source material: naive CD4+ T cells sorted from blood. Indicated subset: CD45RA+ positively selected. These receptor sequences come from a man aged 18 to 29 in good health.

As DNA, the CDR3 is TGTGCCACCAGCAGAGGATTAGGTGGCTACACCTTC. Translation: CATSRGLGGYTF. The gene calls are TRBV19 and TRBJ1-2; no clear D. CDR3 length: 12 amino acids. Trimming removed 10 bases at V and 7 bases at J, with 16 bases between. CDR1 LNHDA and CDR2 SQIVND come from the germline V gene (reference sequence). Variable domain in full (rest from reference TRBV19 and TRBJ1-2): DGGITQSPKYLFRKEGQNVTLSCEQNLNHDAMYWYRQDPGQGLRLIYYSQIVNDFQKGDIAEGYSVSREKKESFPLTVTSAQKNPTAFYLCATSRGLGGYTFGSGTRLTVV.

The chain recombines TRBV5-5 with TRBJ2-7, with D unclear. Germline V gene lookup returns CDR1 SGHKS and CDR2 YYEKEE (reference sequence). V was trimmed by 4 bases and J by 2 bases, leaving 13 bases between them. The CDR3 covers 14 residues. CDR3 in amino acids: CASSAMPTPYEQYF. CDR3 coding DNA: TGTGCCAGCAGCGCGATGCCGACCCCCTACGAGCAGTACTTC.

This chain links TRBV5-1 with TRBJ2-7; 9 bases match TRBD1. V shed 5 bases, J shed 2 bases, and the junction held 8 bases outside the gene matches. This CDR3 contains 15 residues. Looked up from germline, CDR1 is SGHRS and CDR2 is YFSETQ. CDR3 nucleotides: TGCGCCAGCAGGAAAACCGGGACAGGGCCCTACGAGCAGTACTTC. It is translated as CASRKTGTGPYEQYF.

The genes are TRBV7-9 and TRBJ1-6; D not resolved. Between the trimmed V and J ends, which lost 0 bases and 10 bases, there was a span of 7 bases. The germline V gene encodes CDR1 SEHNR and CDR2 FQNEAQ (reference sequence). This CDR3 contains 13 residues. This chain's CDR3 is CASSLALESPLHF. CDR3 coding DNA: TGTGCCAGCAGCTTAGCGTTAGAATCACCCCTCCACTTT.